This note documents a single T cell receptor (beta chain) sequence. Its target is not known. This entry comes from a study of blood T cells in healthy people across ages. Study-level background: Template switching captured about one barcoded beta molecule per two T cells.

A second PCR of 7 to 11 cycles used a sample-barcoded 5' primer and a J-beta primer mix. TCRdb called the 5' RACE reads again in MiXCR, with one record for every CDR3 protein. The table shows about 1.8 million distinct CDR3 sequences, with approximately 50% occurring only once. Findings and limits, study-wide: Aged donors had fewer naive CD4+ cells and lower diversity than long-lived donors.

This CDR3 has 11 amino acids. CDR1 is MDHEN, CDR2 SYDVKM, per germline. Trimming cost V 7 bases and J 15 bases, with 16 bases left between them. Peripheral blood samples of around 9.8 milliliters were drawn from each donor. A minimum of 5 micrograms of total RNA was extracted per sample. The sample taken for sequencing was blood. J is TRBJ2-1 and V is TRBV28; D might be TRBD1 or TRBD2, each matching 6 bases. The clonotype was recovered from a middle-aged woman in good health. This CDR3 reads CASNTGAVLFF. The CDR3 nucleotides read TGTGCCAGCAATACGGGGGCGGTTCTGTTCTTC. Using reference TRBV28 and TRBJ2-1 for the parts outside the CDR3, the full variable domain is DVKVTQSSRYLVKRTGEKVFLECVQDMDHENMFWYRQDPGLGLRLIYFSYDVKMKEKGDIPEGYSVSREKKERFSLILESASTNQTSMYLCASNTGAVLFFGPGTRLTVL.